This TCR beta chain was sequenced in a study of shared clonotypes between healthy human individuals. Study overall: Ranging from 18 to 49 in age, donors were a couple of women and a few men.

The method was immunoSEQ multiplex PCR; TCRdb's version includes in-frame clones alone and lacks a portion of them. Of millions of clones in the sample, 90% to 95% were seen once. As to this clone: Antigen specificity is unknown. This same CDR3 is encoded by further DNA sequences in the sample.

Trimming took 4 bases from V and 8 from J; bases not matched to a gene: 7. Per the germline V gene, CDR1 is SGHDT and CDR2 is YYEEEE. This CDR3 has 14 residues. General observations from the study: It was the non-shared clonotypes that had lower generation probabilities than clonotypes shared by all four donors.

Sequences were obtained from naive CD4+ T cells sorted from blood. As to subset: CD45RA+ positively selected. The genes are TRBV5-6 and TRBJ1-2; TRBD1 aligns across 11 bases. This receptor was taken from a man younger than 30 in good health. The CDR3 coding sequence is TGTGCCAGCAGCCCTGGACAGGGGGCGCGAGGCTACACCTTC. Its protein product is CASSPGQGARGYTF.